The T cell receptor (beta chain) under discussion was sequenced for a study of blood T cells in healthy people across ages. Primed by a sample-barcoded 5' primer and a J-beta primer mix, a second PCR proceeded for about 7 to 11 cycles. Tagging of each cDNA molecule was performed by a template-switch adaptor with 12 random nucleotides. MiXCR was run by TCRdb on the 5' RACE reads, yielding one entry per CDR3 protein. The table includes over 1,200,000 distinct CDR3 sequences, approximately 59% detected once. About 9.6 milliliters of peripheral blood were drawn from each donor into EDTA-treated tubes. Total RNA, at least 6 micrograms per sample, was extracted from PBMCs. The CDR3 length is 16 residues. The V and J ends lost 6 bases and 6 bases respectively, with 21 bases between them.

The sequenced sample consisted of blood. The genes are TRBV12-3 or TRBV12-4 and TRBJ2-4, with D perhaps TRBD2 (6 bases). The origin of this receptor is a man younger than 30 in good health. Here the CDR3 DNA reads TGTGCCAGCAGCCCACGTGGAGTAGCGCGGGGAAACATTCAGTACTTC. The encoded protein is CASSPRGVARGNIQYF.